This TCR beta chain comes out of a study of blood T cell repertoires in COVID-19. Here immunoSEQ multiplex PCR was the method, and the copy in TCRdb shows in-frame clones only, minus some. The sample carries approximately 96,000 clones, more than 65% recorded once. In germline, CDR1 is SEHNR, CDR2 FQNEAQ (reference sequence). The V segment lost 3 bases and the J segment 2 bases; nucleotides outside the gene matches: 13. The length of the CDR3 is 19 residues. The chain has TRBV7-9 and TRBJ1-6, with TRBD1 matching 7 bases. Sequencing input: peripheral blood. The source of this sequence is a woman of 80 years or more with acute or convalescent COVID-19. This CDR3 reads CASSLGYRAGQAYNSPLHF. The CDR3 DNA sequence: TGTGCCAGCAGCTTGGGCTATCGCGCTGGACAGGCCTATAATTCACCCCTCCACTTT. Supplemented by reference TRBV7-9 and TRBJ1-6, the full variable domain reads DTGVSQNPRHKITKRGQNVTFRCDPISEHNRLYWYRQTLGQGPEFLTYFQNEAQLEKSRLLSDRFSAERPKGSFSTLEIQRTEQGDSAMYLCASSLGYRAGQAYNSPLHFGNGTRLTVT.